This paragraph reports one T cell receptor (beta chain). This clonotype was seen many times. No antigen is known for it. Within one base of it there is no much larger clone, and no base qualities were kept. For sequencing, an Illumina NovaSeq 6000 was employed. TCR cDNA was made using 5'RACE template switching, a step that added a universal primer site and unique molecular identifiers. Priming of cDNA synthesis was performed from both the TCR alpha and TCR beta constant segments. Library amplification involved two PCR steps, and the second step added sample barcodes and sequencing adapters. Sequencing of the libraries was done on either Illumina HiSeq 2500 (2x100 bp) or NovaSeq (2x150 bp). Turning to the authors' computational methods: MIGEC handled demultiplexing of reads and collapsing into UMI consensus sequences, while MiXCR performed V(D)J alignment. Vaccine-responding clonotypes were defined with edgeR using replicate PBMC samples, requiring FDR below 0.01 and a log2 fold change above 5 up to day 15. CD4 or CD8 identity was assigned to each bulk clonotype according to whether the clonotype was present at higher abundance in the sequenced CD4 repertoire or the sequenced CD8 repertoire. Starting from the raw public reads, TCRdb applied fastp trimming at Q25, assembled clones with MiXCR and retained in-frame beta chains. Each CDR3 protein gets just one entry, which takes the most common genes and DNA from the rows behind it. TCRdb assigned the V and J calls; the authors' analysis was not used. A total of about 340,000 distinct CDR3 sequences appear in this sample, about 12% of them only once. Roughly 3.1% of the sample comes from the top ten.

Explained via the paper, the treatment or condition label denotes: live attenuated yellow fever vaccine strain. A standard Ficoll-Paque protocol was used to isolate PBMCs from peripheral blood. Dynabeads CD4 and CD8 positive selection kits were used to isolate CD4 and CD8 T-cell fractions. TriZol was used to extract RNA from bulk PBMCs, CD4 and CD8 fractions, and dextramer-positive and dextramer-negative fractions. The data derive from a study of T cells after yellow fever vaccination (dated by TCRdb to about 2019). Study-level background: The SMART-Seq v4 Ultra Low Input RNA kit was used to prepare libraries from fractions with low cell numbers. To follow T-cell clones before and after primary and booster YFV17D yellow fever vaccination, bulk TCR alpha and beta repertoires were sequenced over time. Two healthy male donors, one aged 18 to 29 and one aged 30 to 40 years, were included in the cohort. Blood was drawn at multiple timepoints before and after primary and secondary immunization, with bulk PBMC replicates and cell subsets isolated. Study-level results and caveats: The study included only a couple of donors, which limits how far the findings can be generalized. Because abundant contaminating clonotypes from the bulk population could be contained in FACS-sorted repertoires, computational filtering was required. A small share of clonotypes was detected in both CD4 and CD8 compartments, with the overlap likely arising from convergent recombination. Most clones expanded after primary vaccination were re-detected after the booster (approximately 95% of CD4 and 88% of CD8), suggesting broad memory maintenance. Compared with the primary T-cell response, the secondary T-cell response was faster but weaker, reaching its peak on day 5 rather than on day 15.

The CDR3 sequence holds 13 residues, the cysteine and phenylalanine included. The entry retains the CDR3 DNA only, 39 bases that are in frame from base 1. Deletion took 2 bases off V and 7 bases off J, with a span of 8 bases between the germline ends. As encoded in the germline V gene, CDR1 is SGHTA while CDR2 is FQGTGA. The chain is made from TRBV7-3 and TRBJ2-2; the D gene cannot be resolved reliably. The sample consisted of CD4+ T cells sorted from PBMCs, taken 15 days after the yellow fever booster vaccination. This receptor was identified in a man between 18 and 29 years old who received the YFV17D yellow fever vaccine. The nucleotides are TGTGCCAGCAGCTTATCGAGCGACGGGGAGCTGTTTTTT. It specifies CASSLSSDGELFF.